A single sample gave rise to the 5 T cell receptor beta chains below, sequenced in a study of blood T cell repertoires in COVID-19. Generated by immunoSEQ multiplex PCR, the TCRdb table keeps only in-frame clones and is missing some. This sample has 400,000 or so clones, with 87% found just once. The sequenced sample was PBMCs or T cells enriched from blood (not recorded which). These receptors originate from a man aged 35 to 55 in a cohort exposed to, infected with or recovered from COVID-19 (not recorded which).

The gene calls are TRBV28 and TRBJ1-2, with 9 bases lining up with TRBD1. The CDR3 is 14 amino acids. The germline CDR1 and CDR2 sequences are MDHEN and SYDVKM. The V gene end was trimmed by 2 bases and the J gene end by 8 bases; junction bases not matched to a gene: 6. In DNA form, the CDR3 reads TGTGCCAGCAGTTTACCGGGACAGGGCTTCGGCTACACCTTC. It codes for CASSLPGQGFGYTF.

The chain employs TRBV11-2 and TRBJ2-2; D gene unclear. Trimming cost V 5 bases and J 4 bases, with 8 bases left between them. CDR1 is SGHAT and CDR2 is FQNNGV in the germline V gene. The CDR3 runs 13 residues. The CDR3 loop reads CASSNQITGELFF. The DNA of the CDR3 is TGTGCCAGCAGCAACCAGATCACCGGGGAGCTGTTTTTT. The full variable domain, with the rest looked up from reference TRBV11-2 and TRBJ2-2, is EAGVAQSPRYKIIEKRQSVAFWCNPISGHATLYWYQQILGQGPKLLIQFQNNGVVDDSQLPKDRFSAERLKGVDSTLKIQPAKLEDSAVYLCASSNQITGELFFGEGSRLTVL.

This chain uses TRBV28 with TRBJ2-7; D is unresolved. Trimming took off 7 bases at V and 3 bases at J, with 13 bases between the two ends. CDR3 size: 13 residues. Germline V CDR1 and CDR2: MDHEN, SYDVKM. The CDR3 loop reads CASTQVRNYEQYF. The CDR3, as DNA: TGTGCCAGCACTCAGGTCAGAAACTACGAGCAGTACTTC.

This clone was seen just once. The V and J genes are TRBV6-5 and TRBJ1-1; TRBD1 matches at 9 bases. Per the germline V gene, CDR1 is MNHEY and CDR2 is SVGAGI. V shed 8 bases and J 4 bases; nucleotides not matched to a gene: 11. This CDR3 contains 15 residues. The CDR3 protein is CASGPGQGVITEAFF. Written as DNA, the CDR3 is TGTGCCAGCGGACCGGGACAGGGAGTTATCACTGAAGCTTTCTTT.

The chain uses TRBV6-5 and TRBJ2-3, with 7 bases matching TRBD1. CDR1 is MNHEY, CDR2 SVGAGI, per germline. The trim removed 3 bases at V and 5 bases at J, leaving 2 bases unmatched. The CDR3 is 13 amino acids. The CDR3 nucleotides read TGTGCCAGCAGTTATGCAGGGGGAGATACGCAGTATTTT. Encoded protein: CASSYAGGDTQYF.